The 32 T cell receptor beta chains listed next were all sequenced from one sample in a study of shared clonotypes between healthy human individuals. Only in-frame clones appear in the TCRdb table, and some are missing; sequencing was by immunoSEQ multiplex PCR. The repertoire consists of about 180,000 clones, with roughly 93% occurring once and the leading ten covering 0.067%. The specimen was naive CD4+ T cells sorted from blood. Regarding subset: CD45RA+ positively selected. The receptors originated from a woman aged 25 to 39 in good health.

The CDR3 region has the DNA TGTGCCAGCAGTCTGACAGGGGGTGAAAGCGAGCAGTACTTC. Amino acids: CASSLTGGESEQYF. The genes are TRBV28 and TRBJ2-7; 9 bases agree with TRBD1. Looked up from germline, CDR1 is MDHEN and CDR2 is SYDVKM. This CDR3 region has 14 residues. J was trimmed by 6 bases and V by 5 bases; bases with no gene match: 8.

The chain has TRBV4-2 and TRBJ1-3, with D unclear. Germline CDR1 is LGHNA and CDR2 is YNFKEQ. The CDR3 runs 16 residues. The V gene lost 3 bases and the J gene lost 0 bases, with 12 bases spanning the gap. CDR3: CASSQTLPLSGNTIYF. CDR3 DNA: TGTGCCAGCAGCCAGACCCTACCTCTCTCTGGAAACACCATATATTTT.

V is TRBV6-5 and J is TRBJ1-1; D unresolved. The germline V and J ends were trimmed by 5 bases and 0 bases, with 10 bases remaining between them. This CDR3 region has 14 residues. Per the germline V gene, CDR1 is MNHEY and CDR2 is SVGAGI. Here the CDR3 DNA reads TGTGCCAGCAGTCCTTTCGGAGTGAACACTGAAGCTTTCTTT. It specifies CASSPFGVNTEAFF.

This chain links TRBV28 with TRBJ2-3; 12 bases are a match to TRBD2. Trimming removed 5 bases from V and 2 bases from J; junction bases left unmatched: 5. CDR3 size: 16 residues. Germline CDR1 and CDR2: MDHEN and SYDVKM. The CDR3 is CASSRGLAGPTDTQYF. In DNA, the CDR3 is TGTGCCAGCAGTAGGGGACTAGCGGGCCCCACAGATACGCAGTATTTT.

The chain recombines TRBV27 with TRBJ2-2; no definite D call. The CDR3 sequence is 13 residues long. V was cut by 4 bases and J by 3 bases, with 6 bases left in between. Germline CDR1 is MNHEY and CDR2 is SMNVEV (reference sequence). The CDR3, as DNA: TGTGCCAGCAGTTGGAAGGACACCGGGGAGCTGTTTTTT. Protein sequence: CASSWKDTGELFF.

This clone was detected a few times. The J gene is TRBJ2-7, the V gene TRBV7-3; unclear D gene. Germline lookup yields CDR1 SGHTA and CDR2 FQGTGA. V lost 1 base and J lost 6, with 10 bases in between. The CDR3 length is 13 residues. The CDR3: CASSLSGLGEQYF. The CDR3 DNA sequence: TGTGCCAGCAGCTTAAGCGGCTTAGGCGAGCAGTACTTC.

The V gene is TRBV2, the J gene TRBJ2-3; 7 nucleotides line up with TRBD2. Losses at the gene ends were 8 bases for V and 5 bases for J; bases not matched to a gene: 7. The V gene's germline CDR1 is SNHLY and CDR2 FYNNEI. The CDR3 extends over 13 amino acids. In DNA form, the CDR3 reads TGTGCCAGCGTGGGCGGGAGTAGAGATACGCAGTATTTT. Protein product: CASVGGSRDTQYF.

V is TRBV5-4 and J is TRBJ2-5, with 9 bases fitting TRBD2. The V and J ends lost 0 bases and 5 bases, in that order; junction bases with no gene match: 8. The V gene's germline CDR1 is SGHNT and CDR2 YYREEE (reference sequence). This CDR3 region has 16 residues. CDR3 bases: TGTGCCAGCAGCTTGGATTTAGCGGGAGTCGGGGAGACCCAGTACTTC. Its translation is CASSLDLAGVGETQYF.

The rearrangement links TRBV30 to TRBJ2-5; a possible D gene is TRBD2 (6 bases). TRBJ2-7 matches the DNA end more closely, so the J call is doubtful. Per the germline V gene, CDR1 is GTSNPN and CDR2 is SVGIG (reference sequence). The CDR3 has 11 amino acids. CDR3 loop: CAWGERDEQYF. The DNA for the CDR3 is TGTGCCTGGGGAGAGCGGGACGAGCAGTACTTC.

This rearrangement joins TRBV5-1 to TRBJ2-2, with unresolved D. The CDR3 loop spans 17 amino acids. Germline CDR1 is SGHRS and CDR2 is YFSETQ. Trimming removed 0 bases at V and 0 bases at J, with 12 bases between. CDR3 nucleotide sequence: TGCGCCAGCAGCTTGGGCGGTGGGTTCGCGAACACCGGGGAGCTGTTTTTT. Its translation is CASSLGGGFANTGELFF.

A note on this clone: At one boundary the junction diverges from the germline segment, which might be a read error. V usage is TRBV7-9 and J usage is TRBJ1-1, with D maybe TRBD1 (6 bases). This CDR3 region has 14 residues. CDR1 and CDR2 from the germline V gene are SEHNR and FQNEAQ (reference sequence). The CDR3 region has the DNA TGTGCCAGCAGCCTAGCCGGGGGCAATCGCGGAGCTTTCTTT. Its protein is CASSLAGGNRGAFF.

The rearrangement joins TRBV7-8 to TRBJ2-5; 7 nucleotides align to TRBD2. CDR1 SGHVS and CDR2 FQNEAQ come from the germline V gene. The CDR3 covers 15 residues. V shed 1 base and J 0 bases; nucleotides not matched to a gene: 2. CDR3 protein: CASSLDGGYQETQYF. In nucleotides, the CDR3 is TGTGCCAGCAGCTTAGACGGGGGGTACCAAGAGACCCAGTACTTC.

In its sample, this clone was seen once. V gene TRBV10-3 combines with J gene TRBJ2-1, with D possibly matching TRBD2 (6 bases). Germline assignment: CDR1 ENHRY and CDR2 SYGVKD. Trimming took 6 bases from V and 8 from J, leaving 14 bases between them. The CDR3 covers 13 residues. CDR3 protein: CAISHPSADEQFF. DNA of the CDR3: TGTGCCATCAGCCATCCTAGCGCGGATGAGCAGTTCTTC.

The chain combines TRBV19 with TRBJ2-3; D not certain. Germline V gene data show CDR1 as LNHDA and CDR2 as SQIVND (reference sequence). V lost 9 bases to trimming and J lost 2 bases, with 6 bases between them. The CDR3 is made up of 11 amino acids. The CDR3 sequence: CARINTDTQYF. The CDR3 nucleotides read TGTGCCAGGATCAACACAGATACGCAGTATTTT. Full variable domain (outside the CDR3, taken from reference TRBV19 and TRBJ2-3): DGGITQSPKYLFRKEGQNVTLSCEQNLNHDAMYWYRQDPGQGLRLIYYSQIVNDFQKGDIAEGYSVSREKKESFPLTVTSAQKNPTAFYLCARINTDTQYFGPGTRLTVL.

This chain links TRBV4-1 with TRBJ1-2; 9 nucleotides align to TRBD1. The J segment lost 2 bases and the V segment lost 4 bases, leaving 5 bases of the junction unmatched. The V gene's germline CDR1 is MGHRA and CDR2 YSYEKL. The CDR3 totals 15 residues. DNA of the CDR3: TGCGCCAGCAGCCCTGGACAGGGGCCCAACTATGGCTACACCTTC. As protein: CASSPGQGPNYGYTF.

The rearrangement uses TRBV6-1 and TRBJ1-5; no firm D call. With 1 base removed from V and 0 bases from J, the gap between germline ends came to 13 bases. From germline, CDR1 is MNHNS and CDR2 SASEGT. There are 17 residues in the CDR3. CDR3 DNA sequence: TGTGCCAGCAGTGAAGTTGCCGCAGCCGTTAGCAATCAGCCCCAGCATTTT. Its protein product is CASSEVAAAVSNQPQHF.

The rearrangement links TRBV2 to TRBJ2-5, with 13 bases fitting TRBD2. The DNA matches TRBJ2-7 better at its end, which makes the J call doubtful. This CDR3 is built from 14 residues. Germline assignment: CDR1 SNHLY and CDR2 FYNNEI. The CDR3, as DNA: TGTGCCAGCAGAAGGACTAGCGGGAGAGCCGAGCAGTACTTC. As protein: CASRRTSGRAEQYF.

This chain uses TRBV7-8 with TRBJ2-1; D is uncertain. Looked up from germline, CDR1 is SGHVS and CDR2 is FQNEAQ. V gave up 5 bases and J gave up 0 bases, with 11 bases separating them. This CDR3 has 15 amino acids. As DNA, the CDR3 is TGTGCCAGCAGCCCGATTCGTAGCTCCTACAATGAGCAGTTCTTC. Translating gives CASSPIRSSYNEQFF.

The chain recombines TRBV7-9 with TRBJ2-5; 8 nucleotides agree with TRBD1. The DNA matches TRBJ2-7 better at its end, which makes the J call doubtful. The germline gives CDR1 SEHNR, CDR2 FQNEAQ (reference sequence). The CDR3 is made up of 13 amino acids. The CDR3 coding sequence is TGTGCCAGCAGCGCTGACAGGGGATCCGAGCAGTACTTC. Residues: CASSADRGSEQYF.

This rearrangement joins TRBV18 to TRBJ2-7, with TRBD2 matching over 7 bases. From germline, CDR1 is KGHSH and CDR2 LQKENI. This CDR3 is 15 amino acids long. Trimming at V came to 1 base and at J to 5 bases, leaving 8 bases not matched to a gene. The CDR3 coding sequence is TGTGCCAGCTCACCACGCCGCAGCGGGACCGACGAGCAGTACTTC. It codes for CASSPRRSGTDEQYF.

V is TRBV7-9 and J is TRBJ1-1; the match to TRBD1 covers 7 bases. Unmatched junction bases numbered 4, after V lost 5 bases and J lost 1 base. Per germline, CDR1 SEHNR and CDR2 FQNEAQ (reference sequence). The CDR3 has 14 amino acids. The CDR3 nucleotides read TGTGCCAGCAGCCTAGGGACAGCGAACACTGAAGCTTTCTTT. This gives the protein CASSLGTANTEAFF.

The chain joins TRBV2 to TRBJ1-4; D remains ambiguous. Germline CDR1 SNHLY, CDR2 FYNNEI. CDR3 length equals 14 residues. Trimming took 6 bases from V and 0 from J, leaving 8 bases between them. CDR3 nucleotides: TGTGCCAGCAGCCTACAAGCAACTAATGAAAAACTGTTTTTT. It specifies CASSLQATNEKLFF.

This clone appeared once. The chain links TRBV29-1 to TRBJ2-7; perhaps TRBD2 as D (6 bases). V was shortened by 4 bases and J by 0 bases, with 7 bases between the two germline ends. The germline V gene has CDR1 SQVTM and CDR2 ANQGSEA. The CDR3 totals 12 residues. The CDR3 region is CSVGGASYEQYF. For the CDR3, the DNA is TGCAGCGTTGGCGGGGCCTCCTACGAGCAGTACTTC.

In DNA, the CDR3 is TGTGCCAGCACCATACAGGGAGACGGGGAGCTGTTTTTT. This sequence encodes CASTIQGDGELFF. This chain uses TRBV5-5 with TRBJ2-2; possible D gene TRBD1, 6 bases. V lost 6 bases and J lost 7, with 13 bases in between. CDR3 length: 13 residues. CDR1 and CDR2 (germline): SGHKS, YYEKEE (reference sequence).

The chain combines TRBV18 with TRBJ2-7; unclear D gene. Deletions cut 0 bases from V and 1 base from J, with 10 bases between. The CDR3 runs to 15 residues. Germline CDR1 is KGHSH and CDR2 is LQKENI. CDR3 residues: CASSPPRTDSYEQYF. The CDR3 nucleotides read TGTGCCAGCTCACCACCTCGGACGGATTCCTACGAGCAGTACTTC.

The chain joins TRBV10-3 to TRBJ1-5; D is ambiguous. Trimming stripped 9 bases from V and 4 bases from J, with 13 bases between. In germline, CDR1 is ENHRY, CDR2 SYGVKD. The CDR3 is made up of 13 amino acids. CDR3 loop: CAMSRLPNQPQHF. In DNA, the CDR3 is TGTGCCATGAGCCGTCTACCAAATCAGCCCCAGCATTTT.

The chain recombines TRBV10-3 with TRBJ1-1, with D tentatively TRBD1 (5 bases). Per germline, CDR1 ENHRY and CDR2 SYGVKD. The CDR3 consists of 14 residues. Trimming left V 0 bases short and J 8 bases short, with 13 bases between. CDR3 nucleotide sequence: TGTGCCATCAGTGAGTCAGGCAGGGAGAGAGAAGCTTTCTTT. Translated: CAISESGREREAFF.

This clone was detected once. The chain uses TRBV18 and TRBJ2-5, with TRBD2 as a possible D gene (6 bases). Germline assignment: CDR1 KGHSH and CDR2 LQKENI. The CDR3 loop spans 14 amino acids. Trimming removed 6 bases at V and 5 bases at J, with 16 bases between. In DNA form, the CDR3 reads TGTGCCAGCTCGGGGACTCAGGCCGAGGAGACCCAGTACTTC. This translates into CASSGTQAEETQYF.

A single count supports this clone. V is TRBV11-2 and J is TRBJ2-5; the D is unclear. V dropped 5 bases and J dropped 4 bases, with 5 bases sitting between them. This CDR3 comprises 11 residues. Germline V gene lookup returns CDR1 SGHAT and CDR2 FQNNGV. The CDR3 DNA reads TGTGCCAGCAGCCGATCAGAGACCCAGTACTTC. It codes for CASSRSETQYF. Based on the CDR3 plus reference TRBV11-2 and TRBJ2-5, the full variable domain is EAGVAQSPRYKIIEKRQSVAFWCNPISGHATLYWYQQILGQGPKLLIQFQNNGVVDDSQLPKDRFSAERLKGVDSTLKIQPAKLEDSAVYLCASSRSETQYFGPGTRLLVL.

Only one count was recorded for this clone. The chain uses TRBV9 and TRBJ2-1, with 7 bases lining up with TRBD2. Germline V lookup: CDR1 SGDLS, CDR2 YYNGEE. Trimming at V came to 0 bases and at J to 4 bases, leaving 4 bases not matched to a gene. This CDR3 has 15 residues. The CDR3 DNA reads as TGTGCCAGCAGCGTAGAGGGAGGGATTTACAATGAGCAGTTCTTC. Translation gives CASSVEGGIYNEQFF.

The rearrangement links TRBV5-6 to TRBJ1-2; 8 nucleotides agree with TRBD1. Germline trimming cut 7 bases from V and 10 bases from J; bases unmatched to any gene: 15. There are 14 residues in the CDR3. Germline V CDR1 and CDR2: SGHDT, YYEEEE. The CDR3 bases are TGTGCCAGCGGTGCCGGACAGGGATTTATTGACTACACCTTC. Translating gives CASGAGQGFIDYTF.

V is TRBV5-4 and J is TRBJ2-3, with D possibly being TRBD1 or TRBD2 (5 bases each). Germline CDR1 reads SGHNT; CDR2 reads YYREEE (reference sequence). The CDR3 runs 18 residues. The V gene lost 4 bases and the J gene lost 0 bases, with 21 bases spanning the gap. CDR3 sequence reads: CASSDGRLGTPSTDTQYF. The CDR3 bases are TGTGCCAGCAGCGATGGTCGATTGGGGACCCCTAGCACAGATACGCAGTATTTT.